This T cell receptor beta chain was observed in a study of Ad26.COV2.S vaccination and SARS-CoV-2 variants (dated by TCRdb to the early 2020s). About the investigation overall: Vaccine-arm donors came from COV1001, a multicentre, randomized, double-blind, placebo-controlled phase I-IIa trial of Ad26.COV2.S in healthy adults. Ad26.COV2.S was given intramuscularly at 5x10^10 or 1x10^11 viral particles, as a single shot or as two shots 56 days apart. TCRbeta repertoire sequencing was used to assess the specificity and breadth of SARS-CoV-2-reactive T cell receptors after Ad26.COV2.S vaccination. A total of roughly 32 samples were included in the TCR-sequenced set, comprising roughly 19 Ad26.COV2.S vaccine recipients, 5 placebo recipients and 8 SARS-CoV-2 convalescent individuals. Trial participants were randomized into five groups of five: low-dose or high-dose Ad26.COV2.S given once or twice, or placebo on both occasions. Investigators remained blinded to trial group allocation during experiments and outcome assessment.

About this clone: Its target antigen remains unknown. No much larger clonotype is one base removed from it; base qualities were not supplied.

Points the paper makes about the study in general: Comparing responses between vaccine doses or regimens was not something the study was powered to do. Vaccine and placebo recipients had similar non-spike TCR breadth, a finding consistent with the vaccine containing only spike. The authors noted that total T cell responses may have been underestimated by the TCR breadth and depth analyses. Ad26.COV2.S recipients had higher spike-specific TCR breadth than placebo recipients (P = 0.0014). Substantial breadth of spike-specific CD8+ and CD4+ T cell responses was reported after vaccination.

This specimen's treatment or condition label, per the study, means: 19 received Ad26.COV2.S at low or high dose, single or two shots; roughly five received placebo; per-sample allocation not given. For vaccine and placebo recipients, repertoires were sequenced using samples collected on day 63 after the first injection. Between 29 July and 7 August 2020, Cohort 1b enrolled 25 adults aged 18-55 years at one site in Boston, USA. As a vaccine, Ad26.COV2.S was a replication-incompetent adenovirus type 26 vector that expressed a prefusion-stabilized SARS-CoV-2 spike protein derived from the original Wuhan strain. CDR1 MNHEY and CDR2 SVGEGT are derived from the germline V gene. V loses 4 bases of germline sequence and J loses 6 bases, and the interval between the two ends is 16 bases. Measured from the cysteine to the phenylalanine, the CDR3 is 15 residues long. Only CDR3 DNA is held: 45 bases, read in frame from base 1.

The immunoSEQ Assay was the method used to sequence TCRbeta CDR3 regions. After extraction, genomic DNA underwent amplification by bias-controlled multiplex PCR, followed by high-throughput sequencing. The authors' analysis ran thus. To quantify the absolute abundance of every unique TCRbeta CDR3 region, sequences were collapsed and filtered. T cell fraction was estimated by normalizing TCRbeta template counts to usable DNA, which was measured by amplifying reference genes present in all nucleated cells. Repertoire TCRs were annotated as SARS-CoV-2-specific by exact matching of V gene, CDR3 amino acid sequence and J gene to a known reactive TCR set. The reference SARS-CoV-2 TCR set was obtained from MIRA and was filtered for enrichment in COVID-19-positive ImmuneCODE repertoires, whereby public or cross-reactive TCRs were removed. Using the MIRA antigens, annotated TCRs were further analysed by specific ORF or by position within an ORF. Breadth was defined as the number of annotated unique rearrangements divided by the total number of unique productive rearrangements, and depth was defined as the summed frequency of the annotated unique rearrangements. Two-sided Wilcoxon rank-sum tests were used to compare TCR breadth between groups. Held by TCRdb, this immuneACCESS table contains in-frame sequences only and omits some clones. Under half of the omission traces to an unresolved V gene where checked; the cause of the rest is unknown. V and J calls and clone size are those listed in that table; D and trimming were worked out from the DNA. For this sample there are about 350,000 clones; approximately 86% appear just once. The ten largest clones capture 9.5% to 12% of the sample.

The receptor was isolated from a person between 18 and 59 years old who received the Ad26.COV2.S COVID-19 vaccine or a placebo. Recombination connected TRBV6-2 or TRBV6-3 to TRBJ2-1; possibly the D gene is TRBD2, per 6 matching bases. This specimen consisted of peripheral blood, obtained in a trial of Ad26.COV2.S vaccine versus placebo. This receptor has the CDR3 CASSSPAGSGNEQFF. At the DNA level, the sequence is TGTGCCAGCAGTTCCCCCGCGGGGAGTGGCAATGAGCAGTTCTTC.